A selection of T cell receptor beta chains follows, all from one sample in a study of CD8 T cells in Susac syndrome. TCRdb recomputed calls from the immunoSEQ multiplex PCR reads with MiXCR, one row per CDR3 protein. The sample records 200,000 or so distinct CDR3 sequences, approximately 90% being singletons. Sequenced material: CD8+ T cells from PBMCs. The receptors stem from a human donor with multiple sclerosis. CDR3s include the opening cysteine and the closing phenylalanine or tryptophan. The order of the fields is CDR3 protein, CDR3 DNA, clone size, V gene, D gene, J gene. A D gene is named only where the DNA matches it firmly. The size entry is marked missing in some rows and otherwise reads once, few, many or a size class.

CASSSDNEQFF	TGCGCCAGCAGCTCGGACAATGAGCAGTTCTTC	once	TRBV5-1	.	TRBJ2-1
CASSGRGGNEQFF	TGTGCCAGCAGTGGCAGGGGGGGCAATGAGCAGTTCTTC	.	TRBV6-4	.	TRBJ2-1
CASSELGDGYTF	TGTGCCAGCAGTGAATTAGGGGATGGCTACACCTTC	once	TRBV25-1	.	TRBJ1-2
CASSDDSTDTQYF	TGTGCCAGCAGTGATGACAGCACAGATACGCAGTATTTT	.	TRBV9	.	TRBJ2-3
CASSPDPTTTGDPGANVLTF	TGTGCCAGCAGCCCCGATCCTACTACGACAGGGGACCCTGGGGCCAACGTCCTGACTTTC	.	TRBV11-1	TRBD1	TRBJ2-6
CASSPGQGTHEQYF	TGTGCCAGCAGCCCCGGACAGGGTACCCACGAGCAGTACTTC	.	TRBV27	TRBD1	TRBJ2-7
CASSIPGGGPPYEQYF	TGTGCCAGTAGCATCCCGGGGGGCGGCCCACCCTACGAGCAGTACTTC	.	TRBV19	.	TRBJ2-7
CASSSKQGATNGYTF	TGTGCCAGCAGCTCAAAACAGGGGGCGACGAATGGCTACACCTTC	.	TRBV5-6	TRBD1	TRBJ1-2
CSARDSDGRRTDTQYF	TGCAGTGCTAGAGATTCGGACGGGAGGAGGACAGATACGCAGTATTTT	once	TRBV20-1	TRBD2	TRBJ2-3
CATSSPRTGIPEAFF	TGTGCCACCAGCAGTCCTAGGACAGGTATCCCTGAAGCTTTCTTT	.	TRBV15	TRBD1	TRBJ1-1
CASGLGAGTSATDTQYF	TGTGCTAGTGGTTTGGGGGCCGGGACTAGCGCAACAGATACGCAGTATTTT	.	TRBV12-5	TRBD2	TRBJ2-3
CASSGRAGGHEQYF	TGTGCCAGCAGTGGGAGGGCAGGCGGGCACGAGCAGTACTTC	.	TRBV6-5	TRBD2	TRBJ2-7
CASSYRGTPGQYF	TGTGCCAGCAGCTACAGGGGCACCCCCGGGCAGTACTTC	.	TRBV5-4	TRBD1	TRBJ2-7
CASSPFGSGQETQYF	TGTGCCAGCAGTCCCTTTGGTAGCGGTCAAGAGACCCAGTACTTC	.	TRBV27	.	TRBJ2-5
CASSQDAGGRSYGYTF	TGCGCCAGCAGCCAAGACGCCGGGGGTCGGAGCTATGGCTACACCTTC	.	TRBV4-3	.	TRBJ1-2
CASSLAPDAYEQYF	TGTGCCAGCAGCTTAGCGCCGGATGCCTACGAGCAGTACTTC	.	TRBV7-9	.	TRBJ2-7
CASSYWGRGVNTEAFF	TGTGCCAGTAGTTATTGGGGACGGGGAGTGAACACTGAAGCTTTCTTT	.	TRBV19	.	TRBJ1-1
CASSAYGGANTGELFF	TGTGCCAGCAGCGCATACGGGGGGGCTAACACCGGGGAGCTGTTTTTT	.	TRBV9	TRBD2	TRBJ2-2
CASSTGDTQYF	TGTGCCAGCAGTACTGGGGATACGCAGTATTTT	.	TRBV7-9	.	TRBJ2-3
CSARDPAGTSTDTQYF	TGCAGTGCTAGAGATCCGGCGGGGACTAGCACAGATACGCAGTATTTT	.	TRBV20-1	.	TRBJ2-3
CASSPPYSTAYSGNTIYF	TGTGCCAGCTCACCACCGTATTCGACAGCCTATTCTGGAAACACCATATATTTT	.	TRBV18	.	TRBJ1-3
CASSSGLGVDEQYF	TGTGCCAGCAGCTCCGGACTAGGGGTAGACGAGCAGTACTTC	.	TRBV5-4	TRBD2	TRBJ2-7